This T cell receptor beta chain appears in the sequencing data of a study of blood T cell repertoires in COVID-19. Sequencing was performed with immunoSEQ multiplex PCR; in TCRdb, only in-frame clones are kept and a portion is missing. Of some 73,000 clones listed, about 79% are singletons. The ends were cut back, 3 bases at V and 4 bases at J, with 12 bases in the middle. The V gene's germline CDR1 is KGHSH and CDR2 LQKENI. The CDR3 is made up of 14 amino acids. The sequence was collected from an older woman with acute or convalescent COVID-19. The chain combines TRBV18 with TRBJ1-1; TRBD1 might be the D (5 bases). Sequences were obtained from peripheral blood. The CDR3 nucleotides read TGTGCCAGCTCACCCTCCGGACAAGGCACTGAAGCTTTCTTT. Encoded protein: CASSPSGQGTEAFF.